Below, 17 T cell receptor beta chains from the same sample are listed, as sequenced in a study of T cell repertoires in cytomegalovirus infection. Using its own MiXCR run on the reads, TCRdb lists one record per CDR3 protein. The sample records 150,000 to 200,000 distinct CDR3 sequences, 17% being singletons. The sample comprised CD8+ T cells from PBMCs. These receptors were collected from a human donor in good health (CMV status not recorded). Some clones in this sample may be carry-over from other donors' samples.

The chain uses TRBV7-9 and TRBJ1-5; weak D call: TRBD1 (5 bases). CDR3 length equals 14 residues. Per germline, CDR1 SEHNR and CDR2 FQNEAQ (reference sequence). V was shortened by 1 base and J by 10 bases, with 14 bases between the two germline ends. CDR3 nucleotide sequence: TGTGCCAGCAGCTTAGAGGGGATCGTATCCCCCCAGCATTTT. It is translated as CASSLEGIVSPQHF.

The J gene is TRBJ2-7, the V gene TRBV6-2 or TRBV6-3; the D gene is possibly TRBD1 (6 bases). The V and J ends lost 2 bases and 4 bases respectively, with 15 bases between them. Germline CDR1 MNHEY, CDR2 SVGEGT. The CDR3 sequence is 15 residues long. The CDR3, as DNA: TGTGCCAGCAGTTACCCCCGGGACAACGGATACGAGCAGTACTTC. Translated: CASSYPRDNGYEQYF.

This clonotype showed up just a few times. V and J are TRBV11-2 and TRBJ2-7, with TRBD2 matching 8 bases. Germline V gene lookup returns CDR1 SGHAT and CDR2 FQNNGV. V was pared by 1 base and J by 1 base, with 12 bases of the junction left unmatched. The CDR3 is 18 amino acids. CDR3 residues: CASSLGWGKGLVSYEQYF. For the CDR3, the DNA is TGTGCCAGCAGCTTAGGGTGGGGTAAGGGACTAGTTTCCTACGAGCAGTACTTC.

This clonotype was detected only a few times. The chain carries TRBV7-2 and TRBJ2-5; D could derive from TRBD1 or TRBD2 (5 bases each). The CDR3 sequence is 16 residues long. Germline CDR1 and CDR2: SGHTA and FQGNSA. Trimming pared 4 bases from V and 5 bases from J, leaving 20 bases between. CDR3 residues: CASSSQGPNPRETQYF. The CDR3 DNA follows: TGTGCCAGCAGCTCCCAGGGACCGAATCCGCGGGAGACCCAGTACTTC.

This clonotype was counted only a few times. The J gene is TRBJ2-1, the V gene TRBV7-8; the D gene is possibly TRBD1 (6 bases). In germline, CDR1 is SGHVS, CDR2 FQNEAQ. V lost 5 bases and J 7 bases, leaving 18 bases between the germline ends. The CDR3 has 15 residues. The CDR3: CASSPGDRPGNEQFF. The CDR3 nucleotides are TGTGCCAGCAGCCCAGGGGATAGGCCGGGGAATGAGCAGTTCTTC. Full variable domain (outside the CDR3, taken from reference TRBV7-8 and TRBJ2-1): GAGVSQSPRYKVAKRGQDVALRCDPISGHVSLFWYQQALGQGPEFLTYFQNEAQLDKSGLPSDRFFAERPEGSVSTLKIQRTQQEDSAVYLCASSPGDRPGNEQFFGPGTRLTVL.

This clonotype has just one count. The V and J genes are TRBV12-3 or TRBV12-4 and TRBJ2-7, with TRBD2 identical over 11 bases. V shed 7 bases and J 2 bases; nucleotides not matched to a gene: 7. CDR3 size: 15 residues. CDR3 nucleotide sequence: TGTGCCAGCACCATCGGGACTAGCGGTACCTACGAGCAGTACTTC. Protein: CASTIGTSGTYEQYF.

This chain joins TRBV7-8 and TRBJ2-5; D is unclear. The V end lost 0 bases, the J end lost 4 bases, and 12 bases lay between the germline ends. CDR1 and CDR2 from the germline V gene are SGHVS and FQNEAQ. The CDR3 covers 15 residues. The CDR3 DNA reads TGTGCCAGCAGCTTAGCCGACCCAACCGGAGAGACCCAGTACTTC. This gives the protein CASSLADPTGETQYF.

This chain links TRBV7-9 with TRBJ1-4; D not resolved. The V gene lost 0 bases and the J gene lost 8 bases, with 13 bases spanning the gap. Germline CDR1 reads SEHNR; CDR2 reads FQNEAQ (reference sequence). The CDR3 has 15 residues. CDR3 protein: CASSLAWEDGEKLFF. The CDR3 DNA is TGTGCCAGCAGCTTAGCATGGGAGGACGGCGAAAAACTGTTTTTT.

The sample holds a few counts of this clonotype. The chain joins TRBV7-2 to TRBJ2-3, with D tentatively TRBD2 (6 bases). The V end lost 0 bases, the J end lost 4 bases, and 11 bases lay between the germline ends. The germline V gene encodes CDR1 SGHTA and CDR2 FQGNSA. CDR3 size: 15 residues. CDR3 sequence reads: CASSLAGGVADTQYF. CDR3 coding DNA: TGTGCCAGCAGCTTAGCGGGAGGCGTGGCAGATACGCAGTATTTT.

The CDR3: CASSYSSETGDTQYF. The CDR3 DNA is TGTGCCAGCAGTTACTCCAGCGAGACAGGAGATACGCAGTATTTT. The chain couples TRBV6-2 or TRBV6-3 to TRBJ2-3, with D perhaps matching TRBD1 (6 bases). The V gene lost 0 bases and the J gene lost 5 bases, with 12 bases spanning the gap. The CDR3 length is 15 residues. The germline gives CDR1 MNHEY, CDR2 SVGEGT.

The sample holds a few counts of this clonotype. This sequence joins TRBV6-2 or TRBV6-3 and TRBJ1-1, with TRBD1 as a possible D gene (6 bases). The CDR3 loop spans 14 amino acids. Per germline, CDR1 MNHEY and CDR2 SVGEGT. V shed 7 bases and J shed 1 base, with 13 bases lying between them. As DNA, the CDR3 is TGTGCCAGCAAGGGGGGGCACGAGAACACTGAAGCTTTCTTT. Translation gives CASKGGHENTEAFF.

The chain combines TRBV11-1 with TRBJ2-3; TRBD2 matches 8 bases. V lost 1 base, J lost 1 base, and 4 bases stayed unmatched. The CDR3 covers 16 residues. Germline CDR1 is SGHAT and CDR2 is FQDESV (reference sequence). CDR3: CASSLEVRGGTDTQYF. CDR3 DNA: TGTGCCAGCAGCTTAGAGGTGCGGGGGGGCACAGATACGCAGTATTTT.

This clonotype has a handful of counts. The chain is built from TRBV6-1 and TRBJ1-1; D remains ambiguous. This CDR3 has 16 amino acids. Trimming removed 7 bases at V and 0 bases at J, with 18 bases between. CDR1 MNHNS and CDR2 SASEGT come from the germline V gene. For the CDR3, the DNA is TGTGCCAGCAAATTCTTGCCCAGCCCGATGAACACTGAAGCTTTCTTT. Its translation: CASKFLPSPMNTEAFF.

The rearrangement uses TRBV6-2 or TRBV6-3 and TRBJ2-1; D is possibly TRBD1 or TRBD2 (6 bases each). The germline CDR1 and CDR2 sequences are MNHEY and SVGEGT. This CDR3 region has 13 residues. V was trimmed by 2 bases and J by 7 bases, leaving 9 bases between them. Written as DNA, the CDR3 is TGTGCCAGCAGTTACCGGGGGCGGAATGAGCAGTTCTTC. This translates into CASSYRGRNEQFF.

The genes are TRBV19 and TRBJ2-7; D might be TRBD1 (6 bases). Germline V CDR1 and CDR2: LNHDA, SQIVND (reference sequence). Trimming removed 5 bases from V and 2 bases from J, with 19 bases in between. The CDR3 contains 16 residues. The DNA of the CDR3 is TGTGCCAGTAGTCCTCCCCGGACAGCGTACCCCTACGAGCAGTACTTC. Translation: CASSPPRTAYPYEQYF.

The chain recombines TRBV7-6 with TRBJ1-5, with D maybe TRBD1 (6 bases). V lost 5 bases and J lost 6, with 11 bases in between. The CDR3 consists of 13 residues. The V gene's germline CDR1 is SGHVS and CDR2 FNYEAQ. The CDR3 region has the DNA TGTGCCAGCAGCCCTAAGGGGGGTCAGCCCCAGCATTTT. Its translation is CASSPKGGQPQHF.

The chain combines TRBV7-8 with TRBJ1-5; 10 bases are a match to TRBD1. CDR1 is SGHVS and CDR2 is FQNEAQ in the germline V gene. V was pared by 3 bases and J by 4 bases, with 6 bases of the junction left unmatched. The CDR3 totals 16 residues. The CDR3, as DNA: TGTGCCAGCAGCTTCAGGGACAGGGGAGGTAATCAGCCCCAGCATTTT. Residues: CASSFRDRGGNQPQHF.